A selection of T cell receptor beta chains follows, all from one sample in a study of blood T cells in healthy people across ages. TCRdb passed the 5' RACE reads through MiXCR, listing each CDR3 protein once. The repertoire holds around 780,000 distinct CDR3 sequences, with approximately 24% as singletons. These data were also reused for a study on T cells of mothers and their children.

Material for sequencing was blood. These receptor sequences come from a boy aged 5-17 years in good health. Each CDR3 is given with its conserved first and last residue. The D gene is left open where the match is weak. Expanded clones are given a class, and other clones once, few, many or no size at all.

TRBV5-1	TRBJ2-5	many	-	TGCGCCAGCAGCTGGGGGGGACAGCCGGCCGAGACCCAGTACTTC	CASSWGGQPAETQYF
TRBV30	TRBJ1-3	-	TRBD1	TGTGCCTGGGACAGGGGAGGAAACACCATATATTTT	CAWDRGGNTIYF
TRBV12-3/TRBV12-4	TRBJ1-2	-	-	TGTGCCAGCAGACGACGTTTGGACTACACCTTC	CASRRRLDYTF
TRBV7-9	TRBJ2-7	-	TRBD2	TGTGCCAGCAGCTTAGGGACTAGCCACGAGCAGTACTTC	CASSLGTSHEQYF
TRBV5-4	TRBJ2-5	-	TRBD2	TGTGCCAACAGCTTGCCCGGGACTAGCGGGGGTCAGACCCAGTACTTC	CANSLPGTSGGQTQYF
TRBV9	TRBJ1-1	-	-	TGTGCCAGCAGCGTAGGGGTATGGACTGAAGCTTTCTTT	CASSVGVWTEAFF
TRBV3-1	TRBJ1-4	-	-	TGTGCCACTAGCGGGACGGATGAAAAACTGTTTTTT	CATSGTDEKLFF
TRBV4-1	TRBJ2-5	many	-	TGCGCCAGCAGCCAAGTGCTCCAAGAGACCCAGTACTTC	CASSQVLQETQYF
TRBV27	TRBJ1-4	few	TRBD1	TGTGCCAGCAGTTACACAGGGGGCGCGAAACTGTTTTTT	CASSYTGGAKLFF
TRBV25-1	TRBJ2-3	few	TRBD2	TGTGCCAGCAGTGGGGGACTAGCGGGGAAGGGGACAGATACGCAGTATTTT	CASSGGLAGKGTDTQYF
TRBV7-2	TRBJ2-3	-	TRBD2	TGTGCCAGCAGCTTAGTGTGGAGCCTAGCCCGGGAGGCGCAGTATTTT	CASSLVWSLAREAQYF
TRBV2	TRBJ2-7	-	-	TGTGCCGGCTCGGGGAAGGCCTACGAGCAGTACTTC	CAGSGKAYEQYF
TRBV20-1	TRBJ2-7	-	-	TGCAGTGCTAGAGAGTACAGATCCTACGAGCAGTACTTC	CSAREYRSYEQYF
TRBV20-1	TRBJ2-5	-	TRBD2	TGCAGTGCGGCTAAGCGGGGGGGCCCGGGAGAGACCCAGTACTTC	CSAAKRGGPGETQYF
TRBV12-3/TRBV12-4	TRBJ2-7	-	TRBD1	TGTGCCAGCAGTTTGGGGACAGCACTATTCTCGTACGAGCAGTACTTC	CASSLGTALFSYEQYF
TRBV2	TRBJ2-2	few	-	TGTGCCAGGGGGGCCGAAACGGCGGGGGAGCTGTTTTTT	CARGAETAGELFF
TRBV5-1	TRBJ2-3	-	TRBD2	TGCGCCAGCAGCTTGCGGCTAGCGGAACCTTCCACAGATACGCAGTATTTT	CASSLRLAEPSTDTQYF
TRBV15	TRBJ1-1	-	-	TGTGCCACCTCGCGGGGGAAGACGGTGACTGAAGCTTTCTTT	CATSRGKTVTEAFF
TRBV6-6	TRBJ2-3	-	-	TGTGCCAGCCATTGGGCGGGGTCTAGCACAGATACGCAGTATTTT	CASHWAGSSTDTQYF
TRBV15	TRBJ1-2	-	-	TGTGCCACCACAACCTCAGGGGTGGCAAGTGGTGGCTACACCTTC	CATTTSGVASGGYTF
TRBV20-1	TRBJ2-5	-	TRBD2	TGCAGTGCTTCAATGACTAGCATGCAGACCCAGTACTTC	CSASMTSMQTQYF
TRBV9	TRBJ2-5	few	TRBD2	TGTGTCAGCAGCGTCGATAGCGGGGGCCATCAAGAGACCCAGTACTTC	CVSSVDSGGHQETQYF
TRBV4-2	TRBJ2-7	-	-	TGTGCCAGCAGCCAAGCCCTGGGTAAATACGAGCAGTACTTC	CASSQALGKYEQYF
TRBV7-2	TRBJ2-3	-	-	TGTGCCAGCAGCTTAGCGCTGGGCCAGCCTACGCAGTATTTT	CASSLALGQPTQYF
TRBV29-1	TRBJ2-2	-	TRBD1	TGCAGCGTTGAGGGGACAGGGTCGGTAGTCGGGGAGCTGTTTTTT	CSVEGTGSVVGELFF
TRBV5-1	TRBJ2-2	-	TRBD1	TGCGCCAGCAGCACGGCGGGACAGGCCTCCGCCACCGGGGAGCTGTTTTTT	CASSTAGQASATGELFF
TRBV7-2	TRBJ2-1	-	-	TGTGCCAGCAGCTCCATGGGACCATACCCCCAATGGGATGAGCAGTTCTTC	CASSSMGPYPQWDEQFF
TRBV3-1	TRBJ2-5	once	TRBD2	TGTGCCAGCAGCCCCTTAGCGGGGAATTACCAAGAGACCCAGTACTTC	CASSPLAGNYQETQYF
TRBV3-1	TRBJ1-2	-	-	TGTGCCAGCAGCCCTACCTTGACGTCCCGCTATGGCTACACCTTC	CASSPTLTSRYGYTF
TRBV12-1	TRBJ2-5	few	-	TGTGCCAGCAGCTTTTGGCGACTAGCGGGGAGGGGAGAGACCCAGTACTTC	CASSFWRLAGRGETQYF
TRBV29-1	TRBJ2-4	few	-	TGCCCTCGTTGGGATGAGGACATTCAGTACTTC	CPRWDEDIQYF
TRBV28	TRBJ2-4	-	-	TGTGCCAGCAGTTTAAGGCGGCTAGCCGCGCTATCTAACATTCAGTACTTC	CASSLRRLAALSNIQYF
TRBV18	TRBJ2-5	few	-	TGTGCCAGCTCACCACCGGGTCCGAAAGAGACCCAGTACTTC	CASSPPGPKETQYF
TRBV20-1	TRBJ2-7	few	TRBD1	TGCAGTGCTAGGGACAGGAACCGCTACGAGCAGTACTTC	CSARDRNRYEQYF
TRBV20-1	TRBJ2-7	few	-	TGCAGTGCTAGACTCGGCAGGGGCCACGAGCAGTACTTC	CSARLGRGHEQYF
TRBV3-1	TRBJ1-1	-	-	TGTGCCAGCAGCCCCGGGCACCCGCGTACTGAAGCTTTCTTT	CASSPGHPRTEAFF
TRBV12-3/TRBV12-4	TRBJ2-5	-	TRBD2	TGTGCCAGCAGTGGCAGTAGCGGGGGGGCCCCGGAGACCCAGTACTTC	CASSGSSGGAPETQYF
TRBV21-1	TRBJ1-2	-	-	TGTGCCAGCAGCAATGGCGGGGGTGCCTATGGCTACACCTTC	CASSNGGGAYGYTF
TRBV20-1	TRBJ1-1	-	TRBD1	TGCAGTGCTAAAACAGGGACAGCAACTGAAGCTTTCTTT	CSAKTGTATEAFF
TRBV28	TRBJ1-4	many	-	TGTGCCAGCAGCCGCGGACAGCTTAGTGAAAAACTGTTTTTT	CASSRGQLSEKLFF
TRBV2	TRBJ2-7	-	TRBD1	TGTGCCAGCAGTAAGACAGGGGGGTACGAGCAGTACTTC	CASSKTGGYEQYF
TRBV12-3/TRBV12-4	TRBJ1-2	few	-	TGTGCCAGCAGCCCCGGGTTGGCACATGGCTACACCTTC	CASSPGLAHGYTF
TRBV5-1	TRBJ2-7	-	-	TGCGCCAGCAGCTTAACCGACCACGAGCAGTACTTC	CASSLTDHEQYF
TRBV7-9	TRBJ2-3	few	-	TGTGCCAGCAGCTCGACCCCCTACGGGACAGATACGCAGTATTTT	CASSSTPYGTDTQYF
TRBV14	TRBJ1-2	-	-	TGTGCCAGCAGCCAAGTAAACGGCGGCTACACCTTC	CASSQVNGGYTF
TRBV12-3/TRBV12-4	TRBJ1-2	-	-	TGTGCCAGCAGCCATACAGAGACCTGGGGCTATGGCTACACCTTC	CASSHTETWGYGYTF
TRBV29-1	TRBJ2-1	few	TRBD1	TGCAGCGCCCGGGACAGCTCCTACAATGAGCAGTTCTTC	CSARDSSYNEQFF
TRBV6-5	TRBJ2-1	few	-	TGTGCCAGTCAGGGACTTAACTACAATGAGCAGTTCTTC	CASQGLNYNEQFF
TRBV11-2	TRBJ2-3	many	TRBD1	TGTGCCAGCAGTCCGGACAGGACAGATACGCAGTATTTT	CASSPDRTDTQYF
TRBV12-3/TRBV12-4	TRBJ2-4	few	-	TGTGCCAGCACCAGGGGACAAATAGCCAAAAACATTCAGTACTTC	CASTRGQIAKNIQYF
TRBV7-3	TRBJ2-2	many	-	TGTGCCAGCAGCTTCGGGGTCACCGGGGAGCTGTTTTTT	CASSFGVTGELFF
TRBV15	TRBJ2-1	few	-	TGTGCCACCAGCAGAGATTTGGGGGGGCGCGGATATTACAATGAGCAGTTCTTC	CATSRDLGGRGYYNEQFF
TRBV7-6	TRBJ2-5	-	-	TGTGCCAGCAGCTTGACGGTCCAGGGAGAGACCCAGTACTTC	CASSLTVQGETQYF
TRBV9	TRBJ1-2	few	-	TGTGCCAGCAGCGTAGCCGATTCTAACTATGGCTACACCTTC	CASSVADSNYGYTF
TRBV28	TRBJ2-3	few	-	TGTGCCAGCAGTTTAGCTCTGTTTGGAGATACGCAGTATTTT	CASSLALFGDTQYF